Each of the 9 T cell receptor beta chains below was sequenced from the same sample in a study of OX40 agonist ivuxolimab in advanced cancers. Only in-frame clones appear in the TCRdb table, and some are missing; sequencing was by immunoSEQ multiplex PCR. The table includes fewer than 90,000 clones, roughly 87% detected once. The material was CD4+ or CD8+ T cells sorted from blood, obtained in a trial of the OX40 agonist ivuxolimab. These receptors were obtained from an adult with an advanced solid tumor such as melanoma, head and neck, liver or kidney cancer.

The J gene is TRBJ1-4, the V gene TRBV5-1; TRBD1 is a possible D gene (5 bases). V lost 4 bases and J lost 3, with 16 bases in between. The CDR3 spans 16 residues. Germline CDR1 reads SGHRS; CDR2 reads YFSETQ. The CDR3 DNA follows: TGCGCCAGCAGCCCTAACCTCAGGGAGGCTAATGAAAAACTGTTTTTT. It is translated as CASSPNLREANEKLFF.

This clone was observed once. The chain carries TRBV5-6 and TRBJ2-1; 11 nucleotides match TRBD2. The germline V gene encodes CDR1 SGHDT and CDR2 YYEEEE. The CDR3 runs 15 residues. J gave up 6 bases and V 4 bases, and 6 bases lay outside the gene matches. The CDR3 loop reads CASSLPGTSGNEQFF. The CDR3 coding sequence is TGTGCCAGCAGCCTACCTGGGACTAGCGGCAATGAGCAGTTCTTC.

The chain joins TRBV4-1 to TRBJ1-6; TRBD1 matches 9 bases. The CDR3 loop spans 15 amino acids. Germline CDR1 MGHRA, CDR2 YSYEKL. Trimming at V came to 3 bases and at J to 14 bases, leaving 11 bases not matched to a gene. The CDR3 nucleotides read TGCGCCAGCAGCCACCCGGGACAGGGCATCTTTTCCCTCCACTTT. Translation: CASSHPGQGIFSLHF.

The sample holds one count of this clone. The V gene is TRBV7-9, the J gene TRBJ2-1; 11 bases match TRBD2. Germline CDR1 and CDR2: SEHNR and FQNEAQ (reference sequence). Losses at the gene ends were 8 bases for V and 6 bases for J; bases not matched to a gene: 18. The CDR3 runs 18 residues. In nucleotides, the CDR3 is TGTGCCAGCTCCCCCCGCCTAACTAGCGGGAGAGGGGGCAATGAGCAGTTCTTC. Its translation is CASSPRLTSGRGGNEQFF.

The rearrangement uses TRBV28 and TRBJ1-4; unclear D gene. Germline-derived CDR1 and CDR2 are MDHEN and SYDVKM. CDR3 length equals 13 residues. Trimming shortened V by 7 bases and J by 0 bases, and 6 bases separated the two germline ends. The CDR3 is CASTRATNEKLFF. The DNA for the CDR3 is TGTGCCAGCACTCGGGCAACTAATGAAAAACTGTTTTTT.

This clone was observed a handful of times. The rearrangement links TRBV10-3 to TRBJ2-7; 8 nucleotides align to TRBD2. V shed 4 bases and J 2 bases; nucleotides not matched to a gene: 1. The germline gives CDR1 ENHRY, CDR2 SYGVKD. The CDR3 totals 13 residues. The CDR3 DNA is TGTGCCATCAGTGGGGGACTAGCCTACGAGCAGTACTTC. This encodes CAISGGLAYEQYF.

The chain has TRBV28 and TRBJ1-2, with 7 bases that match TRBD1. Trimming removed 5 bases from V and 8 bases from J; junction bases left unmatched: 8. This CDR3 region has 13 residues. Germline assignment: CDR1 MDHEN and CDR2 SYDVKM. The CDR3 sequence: CASSPDRVGGYTF. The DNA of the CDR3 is TGTGCCAGCAGTCCCGACAGGGTTGGAGGCTACACCTTC.

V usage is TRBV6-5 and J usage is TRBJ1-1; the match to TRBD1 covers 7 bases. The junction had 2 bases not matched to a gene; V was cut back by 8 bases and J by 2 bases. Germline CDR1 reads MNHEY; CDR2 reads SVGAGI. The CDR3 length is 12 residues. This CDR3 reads CASGDRNTEAFF. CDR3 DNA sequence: TGTGCCAGCGGGGACAGAAACACTGAAGCTTTCTTT.

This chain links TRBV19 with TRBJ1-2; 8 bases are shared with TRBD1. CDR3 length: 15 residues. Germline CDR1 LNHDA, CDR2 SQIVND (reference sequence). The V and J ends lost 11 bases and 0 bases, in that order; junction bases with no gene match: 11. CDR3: CASRPTGGTNYGYTF. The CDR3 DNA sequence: TGTGCCTCCAGACCCACAGGGGGTACTAACTATGGCTACACCTTC.